This TCR beta chain was obtained from a study of radiation and T cells in renal cell carcinoma. Study-level background: Nephrectomy followed 15 Gy stereotactic body radiation by 4 weeks.

Study-wide results and limits: In blood, top tumor clones expanded by 2 weeks, shrinking by 4. Pretreatment tumor biopsies were lacking, so baseline clonotypes are unknown.

Data came from immunoSEQ multiplex PCR; TCRdb stores just in-frame clones and leaves some out. This table has some 22,000 clones, approximately 80% appearing once. To note about this clone: Its antigen is not identified.

Time point described: baseline pretreatment blood. The treatment is: 15 Gy SBRT to primary tumor, nephrectomy 4 weeks later. After SBRT, blood was collected at 2 and 4 weeks, plus baseline. This sequence originates from a man aged 55 to 70 with renal cell carcinoma. Here the sequenced sample was blood, taken from a patient whose treatment included radiotherapy and nephrectomy.

CDR3: CASSLLAGLSNEQFF. The CDR3, as DNA: TGTGCCAGCAGTTTACTAGCGGGACTTAGCAATGAGCAGTTCTTC. The chain carries TRBV7-3 and TRBJ2-1, with TRBD2 identical over 10 bases. CDR3 length: 15 residues. The V gene end was trimmed by 6 bases and the J gene end by 6 bases; junction bases not matched to a gene: 8. The germline V gene encodes CDR1 SGHTA and CDR2 FQGTGA. Together with reference TRBV7-3 and TRBJ2-1, the CDR3 gives the full variable domain: GAGVSQTPSNKVTEKGKYVELRCDPISGHTALYWYRQSLGQGPEFLIYFQGTGAADDSGLPNDRFFAVRPEGSVSTLKIQRTERGDSAVYLCASSLLAGLSNEQFFGPGTRLTVL.